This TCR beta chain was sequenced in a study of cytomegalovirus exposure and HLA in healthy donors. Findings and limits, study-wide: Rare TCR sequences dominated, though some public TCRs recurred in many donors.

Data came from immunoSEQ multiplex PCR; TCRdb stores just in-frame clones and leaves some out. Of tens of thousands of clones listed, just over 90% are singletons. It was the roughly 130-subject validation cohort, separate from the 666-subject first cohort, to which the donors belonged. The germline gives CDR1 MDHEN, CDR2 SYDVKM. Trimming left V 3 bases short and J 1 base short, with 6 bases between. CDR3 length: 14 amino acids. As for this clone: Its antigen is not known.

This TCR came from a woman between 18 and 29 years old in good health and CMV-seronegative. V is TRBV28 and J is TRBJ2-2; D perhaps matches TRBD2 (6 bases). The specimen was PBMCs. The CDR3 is CASSLRGNTGELFF. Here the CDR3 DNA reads TGTGCCAGCAGTTTGCGGGGGAACACCGGGGAGCTGTTTTTT. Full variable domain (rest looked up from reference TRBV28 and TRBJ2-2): DVKVTQSSRYLVKRTGEKVFLECVQDMDHENMFWYRQDPGLGLRLIYFSYDVKMKEKGDIPEGYSVSREKKERFSLILESASTNQTSMYLCASSLRGNTGELFFGEGSRLTVL.